The 16 T cell receptor beta chains below come from one sample, sequenced in a study of neurological immune-mediated disorders. TCRdb reprocessed the 5' RACE reads with MiXCR, giving one entry per CDR3 protein. In the table there are 66,000 or so distinct CDR3 sequences, roughly 5.6% of which are singletons. Material for sequencing was PBMCs. Source of these receptors: a woman aged 25-40 years with multiple sclerosis.

The chain couples TRBV9 to TRBJ2-3; possibly TRBD1 for D (5 bases). The CDR3 length is 16 residues. Trimming stripped 4 bases from V and 3 bases from J, with 18 bases between. Germline CDR1 SGDLS, CDR2 YYNGEE. CDR3 sequence: CASSSRVGIATDTQYF. As DNA, the CDR3 is TGTGCCAGCAGCTCCAGGGTGGGAATAGCTACAGATACGCAGTATTTT.

In this sample, this clonotype turned up many times. The chain employs TRBV9 and TRBJ2-5; D is possibly TRBD1 or TRBD2 (5 bases each). The CDR3 length is 14 residues. The V end lost 4 bases, the J end lost 5 bases, and 15 bases lay between the germline ends. Germline-derived CDR1 and CDR2 are SGDLS and YYNGEE. In DNA form, the CDR3 reads TGTGCCAGCAGCAAGGGGCAGCGCGGGGAGACCCAGTACTTC. As protein: CASSKGQRGETQYF.

This clonotype was found a few times. The chain is built from TRBV5-6 and TRBJ2-1; 10 bases map to TRBD2. V was pared by 1 base and J by 7 bases, with 14 bases of the junction left unmatched. The CDR3 consists of 18 residues. Germline CDR1 is SGHDT and CDR2 is YYEEEE. The CDR3 sequence is CASSLPLAGDLIGNEQFF. The CDR3 nucleotides are TGTGCCAGCAGCTTGCCCCTAGCGGGGGATCTCATAGGGAATGAGCAGTTCTTC.

This clonotype was seen at least ten times. This chain connects TRBV9 to TRBJ2-3; 9 positions match TRBD1. The CDR3 is made up of 16 amino acids. Germline V gene data show CDR1 as SGDLS and CDR2 as YYNGEE. V shed 2 bases and J 2 bases; nucleotides not matched to a gene: 6. The CDR3 here is CASSVRGQGFTDTQYF. The CDR3 DNA reads as TGTGCCAGCAGCGTTCGGGGACAGGGCTTCACAGATACGCAGTATTTT.

This clonotype showed up many times. This sequence joins TRBV3-1 and TRBJ1-4; D is uncertain. V lost 5 bases and J lost 8, with 9 bases in between. There are 12 residues in the CDR3. Germline values: CDR1 LGHDT, CDR2 YNNKEL (reference sequence). The CDR3, as DNA: TGTGCCAGCAGCTCCGATTACGAAAAACTGTTTTTT. This sequence encodes CASSSDYEKLFF.

This chain connects TRBV20-1 to TRBJ1-5; maybe TRBD1 (5 bases). The CDR3 has 14 residues. The V gene's germline CDR1 is DFQATT and CDR2 SNEGSKA (reference sequence). The CDR3 sequence is CRAPVGGSNQPQHF. In nucleotides, the CDR3 is TGCAGAGCCCCGGTTGGGGGGAGCAATCAGCCCCAGCATTTT.

The chain has TRBV5-6 and TRBJ2-4; D gene uncertain. Deletions cut 0 bases from V and 8 bases from J, with 12 bases between. CDR3 size: 14 residues. CDR1 and CDR2 (germline): SGHDT, YYEEEE. Here the CDR3 DNA reads TGTGCCAGCAGCTTGGCCTCAGTGTTGGACATTCAGTACTTC. Encoded protein: CASSLASVLDIQYF.

This clonotype was observed many times. The rearrangement uses TRBV15 and TRBJ2-7; TRBD2 is a possible D gene (6 bases). The CDR3 is 15 amino acids. The ends were cut back, 2 bases at V and 0 bases at J, with 11 bases in the middle. Germline CDR1 and CDR2: LNHNV and YYDKDF (reference sequence). The CDR3 reads CATSRPGLSSYEQYF. For the CDR3, the DNA is TGTGCCACCAGCAGACCGGGACTGAGCTCCTACGAGCAGTACTTC.

This clonotype came up once. A much larger clone differs by one base, so this may be a read error. V gene TRBV12-3 or TRBV12-4 combines with J gene TRBJ1-1; D perhaps matches TRBD1 (5 bases). V was clipped by 3 bases and J by 1 base, with 12 bases between them. The CDR3 length is 15 residues. The CDR3 region is CASSFNRKANTEAFF. Here the CDR3 DNA reads TGTGCCAGCAGTTTTAACAGGAAAGCGAACACTGAAGCTTTCTTT.

This clonotype was counted only a few times. The V and J genes are TRBV20-1 and TRBJ2-7; 7 bases map to TRBD2. J lost 9 bases, V lost 4 bases, and 21 bases had no gene match. The CDR3 runs to 16 residues. From germline, CDR1 is DFQATT and CDR2 SNEGSKA (reference sequence). This CDR3 is CSAINPPGGPPSGQYF. The DNA for the CDR3 is TGCAGTGCTATAAACCCACCGGGGGGACCGCCTTCCGGGCAGTACTTC.

This clonotype was picked up many times. The rearrangement links TRBV20-1 to TRBJ2-1; 8 bases are a match to TRBD2. Germline values: CDR1 DFQATT, CDR2 SNEGSKA (reference sequence). This CDR3 contains 14 residues. V lost 6 bases and J lost 3; bases outside the gene matches: 7. DNA of the CDR3: TGCAGTGCCGACCGGGGGGGGGTCTACAATGAGCAGTTCTTC. Protein sequence: CSADRGGVYNEQFF.

To note about this clonotype: A read error may be the cause here, since a much bigger clone is one base away. The chain uses TRBV12-3 or TRBV12-4 and TRBJ2-1; unclear D gene. The CDR3 sequence is 12 residues long. As DNA, the CDR3 is TGTGCCAGCAGTTTCGGCATCAATGTGCAGTTCTTC. It specifies CASSFGINVQFF.

This clonotype was recorded many times. This chain uses TRBV9 with TRBJ1-1; D ambiguous. This CDR3 is 13 amino acids long. Trimming stripped 2 bases from V and 3 bases from J, with 8 bases between. CDR1 is SGDLS and CDR2 is YYNGEE in the germline V gene. This CDR3 reads CASSVTMDTEAFF. The CDR3 DNA reads as TGTGCCAGCAGCGTTACGATGGACACTGAAGCTTTCTTT.

This clonotype was counted many times. The rearrangement joins TRBV9 to TRBJ1-1; D not resolved. The germline gives CDR1 SGDLS, CDR2 YYNGEE. There are 13 residues in the CDR3. V lost 2 bases to trimming and J lost 2 bases, with 7 bases between them. CDR3 nucleotides: TGTGCCAGCAGCGTTGAGGCTAACACTGAAGCTTTCTTT. Its protein is CASSVEANTEAFF.

This clonotype was seen repeatedly, ten times or more. The V call is TRBV9, the J call TRBJ2-2; no clear D gene. Germline V lookup: CDR1 SGDLS, CDR2 YYNGEE. This CDR3 spans 14 amino acids. Trimming pared 5 bases from V and 1 base from J, leaving 9 bases between. The CDR3 spells CASSMVLNTGELFF. The CDR3 region has the DNA TGTGCCAGCAGTATGGTCCTGAACACCGGGGAGCTGTTTTTT. Full variable domain (missing parts from reference TRBV9 and TRBJ2-2): DSGVTQTPKHLITATGQRVTLRCSPRSGDLSVYWYQQSLDQGLQFLIQYYNGEERAKGNILERFSAQQFPDLHSELNLSSLELGDSALYFCASSMVLNTGELFFGEGSRLTVL.

This clonotype was recorded at least ten times. V usage is TRBV3-1 and J usage is TRBJ2-2, with D unresolved. Trimming cost V 6 bases and J 5 bases, with 10 bases left between them. This CDR3 is 13 amino acids long. Germline-derived CDR1 and CDR2 are LGHDT and YNNKEL (reference sequence). The CDR3 protein is CASRPARTGELFF. The CDR3 DNA follows: TGTGCCAGCAGACCCGCTAGAACCGGGGAGCTGTTTTTT.